One sample yielded the 22 T cell receptor beta chains listed below, sequenced in a study of blood T cell repertoires in COVID-19. Sequenced by immunoSEQ multiplex PCR; TCRdb stores in-frame clones only, minus some. This table holds some 100,000 clones, about 83% found once. The sequenced sample consisted of peripheral blood. The receptor source for this set is a human donor in a cohort sampled during active COVID-19.

This clone was recorded once. The chain joins TRBV7-2 to TRBJ1-1; D is unclear. The CDR3 spans 13 residues. The V end lost 4 bases, the J end lost 4 bases, and 10 bases lay between the germline ends. Germline V gene lookup returns CDR1 SGHTA and CDR2 FQGNSA. The CDR3 spells CASSSREGTEAFF. CDR3 DNA: TGTGCCAGCAGCTCTAGGGAGGGCACTGAAGCTTTCTTT.

The J gene is TRBJ2-1, the V gene TRBV5-4; TRBD1 aligns across 8 bases. The CDR3 has 16 residues. Germline lookup yields CDR1 SGHNT and CDR2 YYREEE (reference sequence). V shed 5 bases and J 2 bases; nucleotides not matched to a gene: 9. The DNA of the CDR3 is TGTGCCAGCAGGTCAGGGGGCACGGCTCCCTACAATGAGCAGTTCTTC. This codes for CASRSGGTAPYNEQFF.

The chain uses TRBV11-2 and TRBJ1-2; the match to TRBD1 covers 7 bases. The CDR3 totals 14 residues. Trimming at V came to 6 bases and at J to 2 bases, leaving 6 bases not matched to a gene. CDR1 and CDR2 from the germline V gene are SGHAT and FQNNGV. The CDR3 protein is CASRTTTGNYGYTF. The DNA of the CDR3 is TGTGCCAGCAGGACTACGACAGGGAACTATGGCTACACCTTC.

The V and J genes are TRBV7-9 and TRBJ2-7; TRBD1 matches 11 bases. The germline gives CDR1 SEHNR, CDR2 FQNEAQ (reference sequence). The CDR3 sequence is 15 residues long. The ends lost 5 bases at V and 3 bases at J; junction bases unmatched: 6. This CDR3 is CASSDGTGGIYEQYF. The CDR3 nucleotides are TGTGCCAGCAGCGACGGGACAGGGGGAATCTACGAGCAGTACTTC.

The chain joins TRBV7-2 to TRBJ2-6; the D is unclear. CDR1 is SGHTA, CDR2 FQGNSA, per germline. Trimming took off 1 base at V and 0 bases at J, with 4 bases between the two ends. The CDR3 contains 15 residues. The CDR3 protein is CASSLDYSGANVLTF. The CDR3 nucleotides are TGTGCCAGCAGCTTAGACTACTCTGGGGCCAACGTCCTGACTTTC.

The V gene is TRBV5-4, the J gene TRBJ2-2, with 8 positions matching TRBD1. The CDR3 has 16 residues. CDR1 and CDR2 from the germline V gene are SGHNT and YYREEE (reference sequence). V dropped 4 bases and J dropped 7; count of bases not matched to a gene: 12. The CDR3 loop is CASSPPGTGGHGELFF. The CDR3, as DNA: TGTGCCAGCAGCCCCCCCGGGACAGGTGGGCACGGGGAGCTGTTTTTT.

This clone appeared a single time. V gene TRBV24-1 combines with J gene TRBJ1-4; no reliable D call. Germline CDR1 is KGHDR and CDR2 is SFDVKD. The V end was cut by 3 bases, the J end by 5 bases, with 12 bases between. CDR3 size: 15 residues. The CDR3 here is CATSDRGWVNEKLFF. CDR3 nucleotide sequence: TGTGCCACCAGTGATAGAGGGTGGGTGAATGAAAAACTGTTTTTT.

This clone was counted at least ten times. The chain combines TRBV7-2 with TRBJ1-5, with 9 bases lining up with TRBD1. The CDR3 has 15 residues. V lost 5 bases, J lost 3 bases, and 5 bases stayed unmatched. Germline V gives CDR1 SGHTA, CDR2 FQGNSA. The DNA for the CDR3 is TGTGCCAGCAGCAGCCGGGACAGGGTCAATCAGCCCCAGCATTTT. This gives the protein CASSSRDRVNQPQHF.

The chain has TRBV6-1 and TRBJ1-2; 11 nucleotides agree with TRBD1. CDR1 and CDR2 from the germline V gene are MNHNS and SASEGT. The CDR3 extends over 16 amino acids. The V and J ends lost 5 bases and 6 bases, in that order; junction bases with no gene match: 11. For the CDR3, the DNA is TGTGCCAGCAGTCAAGAGCCGGGACAGGGGGGGCATGGCTACACCTTC. It translates to CASSQEPGQGGHGYTF.

V is TRBV7-6 and J is TRBJ1-1, with 7 nucleotides matching TRBD1. CDR3 length: 16 amino acids. From germline, CDR1 is SGHVS and CDR2 FNYEAQ. Unmatched junction bases numbered 10, after V lost 2 bases and J lost 4 bases. As DNA, the CDR3 is TGTGCCAGCAGCTTAAGTAGGGGGCTTCGAGTCACTGAAGCTTTCTTT. Its translation: CASSLSRGLRVTEAFF.

This chain connects TRBV10-1 to TRBJ2-3; D is perhaps TRBD1 (5 bases). Germline assignment: CDR1 WNHNN and CDR2 SYGVQD (reference sequence). V shed 2 bases and J shed 6 bases, with 12 bases lying between them. The CDR3 is 14 amino acids. CDR3 protein: CASSELGAGDTQYF. The CDR3 DNA follows: TGCGCCAGCAGTGAGCTAGGGGCCGGGGATACGCAGTATTTT.

The rearrangement joins TRBV6-6 to TRBJ1-5; D unclear. The germline V and J ends were trimmed by 2 bases and 3 bases, with 8 bases remaining between them. The CDR3 length is 14 residues. The V gene's germline CDR1 is MNHNY and CDR2 SVGAGI (reference sequence). This CDR3 reads CASSYGQNNQPQHF. Here the CDR3 DNA reads TGTGCCAGCAGTTACGGGCAGAACAATCAGCCCCAGCATTTT.

The chain carries TRBV7-2 and TRBJ1-6, with D unresolved. V was clipped by 3 bases and J by 7 bases, with 7 bases between them. This CDR3 contains 13 residues. Germline CDR1 reads SGHTA; CDR2 reads FQGNSA. The DNA of the CDR3 is TGTGCCAGCAGCTTTGAGTTCAATTCACCCCTCCACTTT. Translated, it gives CASSFEFNSPLHF.

V is TRBV2 and J is TRBJ2-7, with D possibly matching TRBD1 (6 bases). The germline V gene has CDR1 SNHLY and CDR2 FYNNEI. The CDR3 extends over 14 amino acids. The ends were cut back, 6 bases at V and 0 bases at J, with 12 bases in the middle. CDR3 DNA sequence: TGTGCCAGCAGAAGACAGGAGAGCTCCTACGAGCAGTACTTC. It encodes CASRRQESSYEQYF.

The chain carries TRBV11-2 and TRBJ2-7; 9 bases align to TRBD2. Germline lookup yields CDR1 SGHAT and CDR2 FQNNGV. There are 14 residues in the CDR3. Germline trimming cut 1 base from V and 6 bases from J; bases unmatched to any gene: 4. The CDR3 protein is CASSLVAGGVEQYF. DNA for the CDR3: TGTGCCAGCAGCTTAGTTGCGGGGGGGGTCGAGCAGTACTTC.

This clone appeared a single time. The genes are TRBV13 and TRBJ1-3; no definite D call. CDR1 and CDR2 (germline): PRHDT, FYEKMQ (reference sequence). The CDR3 runs to 17 residues. Trimming left V 0 bases short and J 4 bases short, with 16 bases between. The CDR3 loop reads CASSLGLSGRSGNTIYF. The CDR3 region has the DNA TGTGCCAGCAGCTTAGGCCTCTCAGGTCGATCCGGAAACACCATATATTTT.

This clone came up once. This rearrangement joins TRBV12-5 to TRBJ1-1, with a tentative D call TRBD1 (5 bases). The germline V gene encodes CDR1 LGHNT and CDR2 FRNRAP. Trimming took 1 base from V and 2 from J, leaving 8 bases between them. CDR3 length: 14 residues. The CDR3 loop reads CASGLGQLNTEAFF. CDR3 bases: TGTGCTAGTGGTTTGGGACAGCTAAACACTGAAGCTTTCTTT.

The V and J genes are TRBV6-5 and TRBJ1-1; 7 bases fit TRBD1. Unmatched junction bases numbered 6, after V lost 4 bases and J lost 4 bases. CDR1 and CDR2 from the germline V gene are MNHEY and SVGAGI. The CDR3 totals 14 residues. CDR3 bases: TGTGCCAGCAGTTCACCGGGACAGCTCACTGAAGCTTTCTTT. Translation gives CASSSPGQLTEAFF.

This rearrangement joins TRBV10-3 to TRBJ1-6, with 12 bases identical to TRBD1. The trim removed 8 bases at V and 5 bases at J, leaving 1 base unmatched. Per the germline V gene, CDR1 is ENHRY and CDR2 is SYGVKD. CDR3 size: 14 residues. CDR3 in amino acids: CAIGTGGNNSPLHF. In DNA form, the CDR3 reads TGTGCCATCGGGACAGGGGGCAATAATTCACCCCTCCACTTT.

This sequence joins TRBV5-4 and TRBJ2-5; 10 nucleotides agree with TRBD1. The V segment lost 4 bases and the J segment 2 bases; nucleotides outside the gene matches: 8. In germline, CDR1 is SGHNT, CDR2 YYREEE (reference sequence). This CDR3 comprises 16 residues. The CDR3 loop reads CASSPVGQGTQETQYF. The CDR3, as DNA: TGTGCCAGCAGCCCGGTGGGACAGGGGACACAAGAGACCCAGTACTTC.

The J gene is TRBJ1-2, the V gene TRBV6-2 or TRBV6-3; D is ambiguous. Germline V gene lookup returns CDR1 MNHEY and CDR2 SVGEGT. Trimming left V 1 base short and J 0 bases short, with 15 bases between. CDR3 size: 17 residues. DNA of the CDR3: TGTGCCAGCAGTTACTTTGGACTGAGGCTGACTAACTATGGCTACACCTTC. Encoded protein: CASSYFGLRLTNYGYTF.

This clone has a handful of counts. This chain joins TRBV5-1 and TRBJ2-1, with 13 bases fitting TRBD2. With 4 bases clipped from V and 0 bases from J, the junction kept 10 bases outside the gene matches. Looked up from germline, CDR1 is SGHRS and CDR2 is YFSETQ. This CDR3 is 19 amino acids long. The DNA of the CDR3 is TGCGCCAGCAGCCCCCGACTAGCGGGGGGTATGAGCTCCTACAATGAGCAGTTCTTC. Its protein product is CASSPRLAGGMSSYNEQFF.